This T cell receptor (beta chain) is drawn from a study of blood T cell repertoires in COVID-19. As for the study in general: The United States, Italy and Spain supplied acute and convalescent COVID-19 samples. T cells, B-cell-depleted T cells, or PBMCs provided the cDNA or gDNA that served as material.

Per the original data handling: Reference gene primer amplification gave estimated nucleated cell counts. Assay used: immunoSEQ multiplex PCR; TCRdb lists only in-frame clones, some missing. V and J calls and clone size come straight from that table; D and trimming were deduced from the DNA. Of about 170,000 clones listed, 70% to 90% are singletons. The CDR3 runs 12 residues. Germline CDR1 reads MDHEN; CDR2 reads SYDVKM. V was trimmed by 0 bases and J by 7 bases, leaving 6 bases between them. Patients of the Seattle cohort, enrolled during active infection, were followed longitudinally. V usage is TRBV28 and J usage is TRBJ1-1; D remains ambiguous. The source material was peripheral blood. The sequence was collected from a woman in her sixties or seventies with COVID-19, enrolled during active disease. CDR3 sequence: CASSLWRSEAFF. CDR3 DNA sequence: TGTGCCAGCAGTTTATGGCGAAGTGAAGCTTTCTTT.